A single sample gave rise to the 26 T cell receptor beta chains below, sequenced in a study of T cell changes during pregnancy in multiple sclerosis (dated by TCRdb to the late 2010s). Library creation used the immunoSEQ multiplex PCR assay. TCRdb provides this immuneACCESS table in a form limited to in-frame rearrangements. Some clones are lacking; in checked studies, under half of them reflect an unresolved V gene, and why the rest are absent is not known. The sample yields roughly 29,000 clones; under 95% were counted once. Approximately 0.43% of the sample is taken by the ten largest. The source material was CD4+ T cells from peripheral blood mononuclear cells, sampled after pregnancy. All receptors come from a female donor with multiple sclerosis, enrolled in a pregnancy study.

The genes are TRBV27 and TRBJ2-3; 9 bases map to TRBD2. V was clipped by 4 bases and J by 4 bases; unmatched bases: 3. Germline V gene sequence: CDR1 MNHEY, CDR2 SMNVEV (reference sequence). This CDR3 comprises 14 residues. CDR3 loop: CASSWVAGADTQYF. The DNA of the CDR3 is TGTGCCAGCAGTTGGGTAGCGGGGGCAGATACGCAGTATTTT.

This sequence joins TRBV25-1 and TRBJ2-7; 8 bases match TRBD1. Germline assignment: CDR1 MGHDK and CDR2 SYGVNS. V trimming: 4 bases; J trimming: 1 base; junction bases outside the gene matches: 6. The CDR3 consists of 15 residues. This chain's CDR3 is CASSGGTGRSYEQYF. The CDR3 DNA reads TGTGCCAGCAGTGGCGGGACAGGTCGTTCCTACGAGCAGTACTTC.

A single count supports this clone. The chain carries TRBV19 and TRBJ1-2; the D gene is possibly TRBD1 (6 bases). There are 15 residues in the CDR3. Trimming stripped 0 bases from V and 4 bases from J, with 12 bases between. Germline V lookup: CDR1 LNHDA, CDR2 SQIVND (reference sequence). Here the CDR3 reads CASSIEQGPFYGYTF. DNA of the CDR3: TGTGCCAGTAGTATAGAACAGGGACCCTTCTATGGCTACACCTTC.

This chain uses TRBV7-8 with TRBJ1-1, with D possibly matching TRBD1 (6 bases). Trimming cost V 2 bases and J 1 base, with 8 bases left between them. The CDR3 runs to 14 residues. Germline CDR1 is SGHVS and CDR2 is FQNEAQ. CDR3 sequence reads: CASSLQGQNTEAFF. The DNA of the CDR3 is TGTGCCAGCAGCTTACAGGGGCAGAACACTGAAGCTTTCTTT.

V gene TRBV29-1 combines with J gene TRBJ1-1; unclear D gene. Germline V gene data show CDR1 as SQVTM and CDR2 as ANQGSEA. This CDR3 contains 12 residues. The germline V and J ends were trimmed by 3 bases and 8 bases, with 13 bases remaining between them. CDR3 amino acids: CSVEGEGVEAFF. The CDR3 DNA follows: TGCAGCGTTGAGGGAGAGGGCGTGGAAGCTTTCTTT.

The V call is TRBV7-6, the J call TRBJ1-5, with 12 bases matching TRBD1. CDR1 and CDR2 (germline): SGHVS, FNYEAQ. The CDR3 spans 15 residues. Trimming removed 5 bases from V and 3 bases from J; junction bases left unmatched: 2. The CDR3 sequence: CASSMGQGANQPQHF. CDR3 DNA: TGTGCCAGCAGCATGGGACAGGGGGCCAATCAGCCCCAGCATTTT.

V gene TRBV6-6 combines with J gene TRBJ2-5; the D gene is possibly TRBD2 (6 bases). Germline-derived CDR1 and CDR2 are MNHNY and SVGAGI (reference sequence). The CDR3 has 14 residues. Trimming removed 0 bases from V and 6 bases from J, with 11 bases in between. The CDR3 is CASSYSGGEKTQYF. In DNA, the CDR3 is TGTGCCAGCAGTTACTCCGGGGGAGAAAAGACCCAGTACTTC.

The chain is built from TRBV2 and TRBJ2-7, with 8 bases that match TRBD1. The CDR3 contains 13 residues. Germline V gene data show CDR1 as SNHLY and CDR2 as FYNNEI. Trimming took 6 bases from V and 2 from J; bases not matched to a gene: 3. CDR3 region: CASRAGGAYEQYF. The CDR3 DNA reads as TGTGCCAGCAGAGCAGGGGGCGCCTACGAGCAGTACTTC.

The J gene is TRBJ1-4, the V gene TRBV5-8; no definite D call. The CDR3 is 13 residues long. Trimming cost V 8 bases and J 5 bases, with 13 bases left between them. From germline, CDR1 is SGHTS and CDR2 YDEGEE. The CDR3: CASGEGRNEKLFF. The CDR3 region has the DNA TGTGCCAGTGGTGAGGGAAGGAATGAAAAACTGTTTTTT. The whole variable domain, remainder taken from reference TRBV5-8 and TRBJ1-4, is EAGVTQSPTHLIKTRGQQATLRCSPISGHTSVYWYQQALGLGLQFLLWYDEGEERNRGNFPPRFSGRQFPNYSSELNVNALELEDSALYLCASGEGRNEKLFFGSGTQLSVL.

V and J are TRBV27 and TRBJ2-1; a weak D match, TRBD2 (6 bases). The germline V and J ends were trimmed by 8 bases and 3 bases, with 20 bases remaining between them. CDR3 length: 16 residues. CDR1 is MNHEY and CDR2 is SMNVEV in the germline V gene (reference sequence). CDR3 DNA sequence: TGTGCCAGCTCTACAATATTGGGACTGGACTACAATGAGCAGTTCTTC. Translating gives CASSTILGLDYNEQFF.

The V gene is TRBV6-6, the J gene TRBJ1-1; D may be TRBD1 (6 bases). The V gene's germline CDR1 is MNHNY and CDR2 SVGAGI (reference sequence). Between the trimmed V and J ends, which lost 6 bases and 5 bases, there was a span of 13 bases. There are 13 residues in the CDR3. The CDR3 region has the DNA TGTGCCAGCAGCCCTCAGGGGCATACTGAAGCTTTCTTT. It codes for CASSPQGHTEAFF.

This chain uses TRBV5-1 with TRBJ2-3; TRBD1 might be the D (7 bases). This CDR3 contains 14 residues. Trimming removed 6 bases from V and 0 bases from J, with 11 bases in between. The germline CDR1 and CDR2 sequences are SGHRS and YFSETQ. CDR3 loop: CASMTGTSTDTQYF. The CDR3 region has the DNA TGCGCCAGCATGACAGGGACTAGCACAGATACGCAGTATTTT.

The V and J genes are TRBV11-2 and TRBJ2-7, with TRBD2 matching 7 bases. CDR3 length: 16 residues. The V segment lost 4 bases and the J segment 5 bases; nucleotides outside the gene matches: 14. Germline V gives CDR1 SGHAT, CDR2 FQNNGV. The CDR3 coding sequence is TGTGCCAGCAGCTCCGTGGCGGCGGGGGTAGACCACGAGCAGTACTTC. It specifies CASSSVAAGVDHEQYF.

This chain links TRBV19 with TRBJ1-1, with D possibly TRBD1 on 5 matching bases. The germline V gene has CDR1 LNHDA and CDR2 SQIVND (reference sequence). CDR3 length equals 16 residues. With 6 bases removed from V and 1 base from J, the gap between germline ends came to 18 bases. This CDR3 reads CASRPSWEGENTEAFF. The CDR3, as DNA: TGTGCCAGTAGACCCTCTTGGGAAGGGGAGAACACTGAAGCTTTCTTT.

This clone was detected once. This sequence joins TRBV7-2 and TRBJ2-3; TRBD2 aligns across 12 bases. V shed 10 bases, J shed 1 base, and the junction held 12 bases outside the gene matches. CDR1 is SGHTA and CDR2 is FQGNSA in the germline V gene. The CDR3 contains 17 residues. Written as DNA, the CDR3 is TGTGCCATATCCAGGACTAGCGGGGTCGAAGGCACAGATACGCAGTATTTT. Amino acids: CAISRTSGVEGTDTQYF.

This rearrangement joins TRBV29-1 to TRBJ2-7, with 7 nucleotides matching TRBD2. The CDR3 has 13 residues. Germline values: CDR1 SQVTM, CDR2 ANQGSEA. The V and J ends lost 6 bases and 5 bases, in that order; junction bases with no gene match: 10. The CDR3 nucleotides read TGCAGCGTCGGATGGGGGGGACGGGACGAGCAGTACTTC. The encoded protein is CSVGWGGRDEQYF.

The J gene is TRBJ1-1, the V gene TRBV30, with TRBD1 matching 7 bases. Unmatched junction bases numbered 14, after V lost 0 bases and J lost 13 bases. The CDR3 loop spans 14 amino acids. The germline V gene has CDR1 GTSNPN and CDR2 SVGIG (reference sequence). CDR3 bases: TGTGCCTGGAGTGTAACCGGGACAGCCGGCGCTGTTTTCTTT. This codes for CAWSVTGTAGAVFF.

The chain has TRBV7-7 and TRBJ2-3, with D perhaps matching TRBD2 (5 bases). The CDR3 covers 14 residues. V lost 5 bases and J lost 2, with 11 bases in between. The germline V gene has CDR1 SSHAT and CDR2 FNYEAQ (reference sequence). CDR3 in DNA: TGTGCCAGCAGCCCCTCGGGGATCACAGATACGCAGTATTTT. Its translation: CASSPSGITDTQYF.

The V call is TRBV30, the J call TRBJ2-7; TRBD2 matches at 7 bases. CDR1 and CDR2 from the germline V gene are GTSNPN and SVGIG (reference sequence). The ends lost 0 bases at V and 2 bases at J; junction bases unmatched: 1. The CDR3 is 13 amino acids. The CDR3 bases are TGTGCCTGGAGTGTCGGGGGGACCTACGAGCAGTACTTC. Translation: CAWSVGGTYEQYF.

This chain joins TRBV5-6 and TRBJ1-6, with TRBD1 as a possible D gene (5 bases). CDR3 length: 16 residues. The V gene's germline CDR1 is SGHDT and CDR2 YYEEEE. Trimming took off 0 bases at V and 7 bases at J, with 14 bases between the two ends. Here the CDR3 DNA reads TGTGCCAGCAGCTTGGTTGGCAGGGAGGGAAATTCACCCCTCCACTTT. It encodes CASSLVGREGNSPLHF.

The sample holds one count of this clone. V and J are TRBV19 and TRBJ2-1; 12 bases fit TRBD2. The CDR3 runs to 15 residues. CDR1 LNHDA and CDR2 SQIVND come from the germline V gene (reference sequence). J was trimmed by 5 bases and V by 6 bases; bases with no gene match: 5. In DNA, the CDR3 is TGTGCCAGTAGCGGACTAGCGGGGCGCAACAATGAGCAGTTCTTC. Its protein product is CASSGLAGRNNEQFF.

This chain connects TRBV6-6 to TRBJ1-2, with TRBD1 as a possible D gene (6 bases). V was clipped by 5 bases and J by 8 bases, with 18 bases between them. This CDR3 is built from 14 residues. Looked up from germline, CDR1 is MNHNY and CDR2 is SVGAGI (reference sequence). The CDR3 DNA follows: TGTGCCAGCAGTCGAGTCTACGGACAGTACGGCTACACCTTC. This gives the protein CASSRVYGQYGYTF.

The chain recombines TRBV7-2 with TRBJ1-2, with 7 bases fitting TRBD1. Trimming removed 2 bases from V and 3 bases from J; junction bases left unmatched: 6. Germline V gives CDR1 SGHTA, CDR2 FQGNSA. This CDR3 is built from 15 residues. The DNA of the CDR3 is TGTGCCAGCAGCTTAAGAACAGGGGAAGACTATGGCTACACCTTC. Protein product: CASSLRTGEDYGYTF.

The chain couples TRBV6-6 to TRBJ2-2, with D perhaps matching TRBD2 (5 bases). Germline CDR1 and CDR2: MNHNY and SVGAGI (reference sequence). Trimming stripped 7 bases from V and 7 bases from J, with 13 bases between. There are 13 residues in the CDR3. Here the CDR3 reads CASNPYRDGELFF. DNA of the CDR3: TGTGCCAGCAATCCTTACCGGGACGGGGAGCTGTTTTTT.

The sample holds a few counts of this clone. The genes are TRBV2 and TRBJ1-6; no definite D call. Per germline, CDR1 SNHLY and CDR2 FYNNEI. The CDR3 covers 13 residues. V was trimmed by 8 bases and J by 5 bases, leaving 10 bases between them. CDR3 bases: TGTGCCAGCGTGTCGGTCGATAATTCACCCCTCCACTTT. It translates to CASVSVDNSPLHF. Full variable domain (outside the CDR3, taken from reference TRBV2 and TRBJ1-6): EPEVTQTPSHQVTQMGQEVILRCVPISNHLYFYWYRQILGQKVEFLVSFYNNEISEKSEIFDDQFSVERPDGSNFTLKIRSTKLEDSAMYFCASVSVDNSPLHFGNGTRLTVT.

This clone was recorded only once. CDR3 sequence reads: CASSYGGNQPQHF. The CDR3 nucleotides read TGTGCCAGCAGTTATGGAGGCAATCAGCCCCAGCATTTT. This chain links TRBV6-5 with TRBJ1-5; D gene unclear. The CDR3 is 13 amino acids. V was trimmed by 3 bases and J by 2 bases, leaving 5 bases between them. Germline CDR1 is MNHEY and CDR2 is SVGAGI.